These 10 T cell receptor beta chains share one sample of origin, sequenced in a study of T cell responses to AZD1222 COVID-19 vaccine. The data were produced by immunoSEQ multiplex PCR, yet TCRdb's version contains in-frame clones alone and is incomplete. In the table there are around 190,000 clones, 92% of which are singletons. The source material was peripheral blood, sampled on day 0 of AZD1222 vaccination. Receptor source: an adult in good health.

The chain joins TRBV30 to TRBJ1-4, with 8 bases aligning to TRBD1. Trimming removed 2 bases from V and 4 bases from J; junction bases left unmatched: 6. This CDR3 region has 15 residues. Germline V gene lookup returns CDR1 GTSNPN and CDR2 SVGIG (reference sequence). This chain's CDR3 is CAWSPQGALNEKLFF. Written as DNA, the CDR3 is TGTGCCTGGAGTCCCCAGGGGGCTCTTAATGAAAAACTGTTTTTT.

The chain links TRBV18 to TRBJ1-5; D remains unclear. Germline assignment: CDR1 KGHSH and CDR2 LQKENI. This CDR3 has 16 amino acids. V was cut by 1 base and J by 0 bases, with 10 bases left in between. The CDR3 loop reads CASSPQKLYSNQPQHF. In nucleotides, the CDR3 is TGTGCCAGCTCACCACAGAAGCTCTATAGCAATCAGCCCCAGCATTTT.

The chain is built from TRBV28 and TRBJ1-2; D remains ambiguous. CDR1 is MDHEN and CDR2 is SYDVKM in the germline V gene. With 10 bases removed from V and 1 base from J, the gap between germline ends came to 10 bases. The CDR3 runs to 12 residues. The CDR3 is CATETVNYGYTF. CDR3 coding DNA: TGTGCCACAGAGACGGTTAACTATGGCTACACCTTC.

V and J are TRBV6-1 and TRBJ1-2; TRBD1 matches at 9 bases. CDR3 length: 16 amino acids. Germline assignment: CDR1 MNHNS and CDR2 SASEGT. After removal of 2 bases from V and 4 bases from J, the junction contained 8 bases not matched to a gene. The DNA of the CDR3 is TGTGCCAGCAGTGAACCGGGGGGGGGACAGGGCTATGGCTACACCTTC. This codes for CASSEPGGGQGYGYTF.

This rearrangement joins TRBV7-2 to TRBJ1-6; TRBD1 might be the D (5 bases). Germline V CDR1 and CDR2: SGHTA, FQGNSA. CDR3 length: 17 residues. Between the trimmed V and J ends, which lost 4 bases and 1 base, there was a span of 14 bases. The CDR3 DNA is TGTGCCAGCAGCTCCCCCCTGGGGGGGTCCTATAATTCACCCCTCCACTTT. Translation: CASSSPLGGSYNSPLHF.

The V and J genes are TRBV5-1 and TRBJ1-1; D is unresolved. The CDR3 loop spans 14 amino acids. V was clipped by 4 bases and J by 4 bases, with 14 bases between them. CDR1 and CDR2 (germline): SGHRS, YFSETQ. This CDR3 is CASSDHEGATEAFF. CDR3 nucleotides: TGCGCCAGCAGCGACCACGAGGGAGCCACTGAAGCTTTCTTT.

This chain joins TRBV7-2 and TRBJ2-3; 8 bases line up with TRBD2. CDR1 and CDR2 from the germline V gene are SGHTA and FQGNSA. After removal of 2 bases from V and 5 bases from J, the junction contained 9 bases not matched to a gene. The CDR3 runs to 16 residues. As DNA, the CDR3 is TGTGCCAGCAGCTTAAGTGCCGGGGGGGTGCAAGATACGCAGTATTTT. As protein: CASSLSAGGVQDTQYF.

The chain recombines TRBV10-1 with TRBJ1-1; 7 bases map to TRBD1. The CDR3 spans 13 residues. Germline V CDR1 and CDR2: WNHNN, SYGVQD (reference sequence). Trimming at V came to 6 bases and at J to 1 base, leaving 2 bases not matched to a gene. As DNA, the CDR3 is TGCGCCAGCAGCTACAGGGGGAACACTGAAGCTTTCTTT. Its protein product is CASSYRGNTEAFF.

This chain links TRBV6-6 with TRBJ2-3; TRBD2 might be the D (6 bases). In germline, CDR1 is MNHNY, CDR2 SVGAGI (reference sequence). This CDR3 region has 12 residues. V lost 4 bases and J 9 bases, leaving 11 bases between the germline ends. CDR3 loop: CASSSGGETQYF. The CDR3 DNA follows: TGTGCCAGCAGTTCTGGCGGGGAAACGCAGTATTTT.

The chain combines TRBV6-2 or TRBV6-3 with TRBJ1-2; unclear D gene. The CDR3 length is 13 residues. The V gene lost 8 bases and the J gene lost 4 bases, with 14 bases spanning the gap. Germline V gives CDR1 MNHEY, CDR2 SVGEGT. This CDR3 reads CASGPGSPYGYTF. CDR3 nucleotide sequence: TGTGCCAGCGGCCCGGGGAGCCCCTATGGCTACACCTTC.